This T cell receptor beta chain emerged from a study of vaccination effects on CD4 cells after COVID-19. General study findings and limits: Predominantly, the post-vaccine spike-reactive clones of convalescents comprised new vaccine-induced clones. Missing from the study were early post-infection timepoints, and its convalescent patients were few.

Assay used: immunoSEQ multiplex PCR; TCRdb lists only in-frame clones, some missing. The table lists about 64,000 clones, approximately 70% of them singletons, with under 30% in the top ten. Concerning this clone itself: What it binds is not known.

Looked up from germline, CDR1 is SGHTA and CDR2 is FQGNSA. CDR3 length: 13 amino acids. Trimming shortened V by 2 bases and J by 5 bases, and 9 bases separated the two germline ends. After less than twelve days in culture, the CD4+ T cells were isolated. This person's SARS-CoV-2 infection, confirmed by PCR, occurred between March and December 2020. The chain combines TRBV7-2 with TRBJ1-1, with no clear D. The TCR sequence derives from a human donor who had a prior SARS-CoV-2 infection. Sequenced material: CD4+ T cells from PBMCs cultured without peptide, taken before COVID-19 vaccination. The CDR3 DNA sequence: TGTGCCAGCAGCTTAACAGAAGAGACTGAAGCTTTCTTT. Amino acids: CASSLTEETEAFF.